Following are 22 T cell receptor beta chains from one sample sequenced in a study of CD8 T cells in Susac syndrome. RNA totalling 0.5 to 1 ug underwent reverse transcription with random hexamers. TCRdb called the immunoSEQ multiplex PCR reads again in MiXCR, with one record for every CDR3 protein. The sample shows more than 100,000 distinct CDR3 sequences, 80% to 85% of them seen only once. What was sequenced was CD8+ T cells from PBMCs. The source is a human donor with multiple sclerosis.

J is TRBJ1-5 and V is TRBV21-1; TRBD1, as called in the table, went unchecked against the DNA. TRBV21-1 constitutes a pseudogene. The CDR3 extends over 15 amino acids. CDR3 in amino acids: CASSKTDRGHQPQHF. Written as DNA, the CDR3 is TGTGCCAGCAGCAAAACTGACAGGGGGCACCAGCCCCAGCATTTT.

This clonotype has at least ten counts. The V gene is TRBV2, the J gene TRBJ2-1; D may be TRBD2 (6 bases). Trimming took off 2 bases at V and 12 bases at J, with 17 bases between the two ends. The CDR3 runs 14 residues. The germline V gene encodes CDR1 SNHLY and CDR2 FYNNEI. The CDR3 is CASSETAGSLMQFF. The DNA for the CDR3 is TGTGCCAGCAGTGAAACGGCGGGGTCACTGATGCAGTTCTTC.

The CDR3 DNA is TGTGCCAGCAGTTCCTCCTTGGGGGAAACTAATTCACCCCTCCACTTT. As protein: CASSSSLGETNSPLHF. This chain uses TRBV27 with TRBJ1-6, with D possibly TRBD1 on 5 matching bases. CDR3 length equals 16 residues. From germline, CDR1 is MNHEY and CDR2 SMNVEV (reference sequence). With 4 bases removed from V and 6 bases from J, the gap between germline ends came to 16 bases.

This clonotype turned up a few times. The chain recombines TRBV6-1 with TRBJ1-1; D is possibly TRBD1 (5 bases). Germline values: CDR1 MNHNS, CDR2 SASEGT. This CDR3 has 13 amino acids. Between the trimmed V and J ends, which lost 6 bases and 10 bases, there was a span of 18 bases. The CDR3 DNA follows: TGTGCCAGCAGCTACGACAGTGTTCTTGGAGCTTTCTTT. Its protein is CASSYDSVLGAFF.

The V and J genes are TRBV9 and TRBJ2-2, with D tentatively TRBD1 (6 bases). The CDR3 consists of 17 residues. Germline loops: CDR1 SGDLS, CDR2 YYNGEE. The V end lost 4 bases, the J end lost 0 bases, and 16 bases lay between the germline ends. The DNA of the CDR3 is TGTGCCAGCAGCATTAGTACTACAGGGCCGAACACCGGGGAGCTGTTTTTT. Its translation is CASSISTTGPNTGELFF.

The gene calls are TRBV20-1 and TRBJ1-5; D gene ambiguous. Trimming shortened V by 3 bases and J by 0 bases, and 18 bases separated the two germline ends. CDR1 and CDR2 from the germline V gene are DFQATT and SNEGSKA (reference sequence). The CDR3 covers 17 residues. The CDR3: CSASVRRLADSNQPQHF. DNA of the CDR3: TGCAGTGCTAGCGTCAGGAGACTGGCAGATAGCAATCAGCCCCAGCATTTT.

This clonotype showed up just a few times. The chain is built from TRBV6-1 and TRBJ2-7, with D tentatively TRBD1 (6 bases). Looked up from germline, CDR1 is MNHNS and CDR2 is SASEGT. The CDR3 is 14 amino acids. V was trimmed by 2 bases and J by 3 bases, leaving 11 bases between them. The CDR3 reads CASSEIQGLYEQYV. In DNA, the CDR3 is TGTGCCAGCAGTGAAATACAGGGCCTCTACGAGCAGTACGTC.

The chain carries TRBV5-1 and TRBJ2-1; either TRBD1 or TRBD2 may supply D (5 bases each). The V and J ends lost 2 bases and 8 bases respectively, with 17 bases between them. The germline gives CDR1 SGHRS, CDR2 YFSETQ. CDR3 size: 15 residues. CDR3 loop: CASSFLGVPPDEQFF. The CDR3 DNA reads TGCGCCAGCAGCTTTTTGGGGGTACCGCCCGATGAGCAGTTCTTC.

The chain carries TRBV5-1 and TRBJ2-3; 9 bases are a match to TRBD1. The trim removed 3 bases at V and 3 bases at J, leaving 5 bases unmatched. Germline assignment: CDR1 SGHRS and CDR2 YFSETQ. The CDR3 runs 15 residues. Here the CDR3 reads CASSYRGRGTDTQYF. The CDR3 DNA follows: TGCGCCAGCAGCTACAGGGGGCGCGGTACAGATACGCAGTATTTT.

The chain is built from TRBV7-9 and TRBJ1-2; 8 bases fit TRBD1. J was trimmed by 4 bases and V by 2 bases; bases with no gene match: 3. CDR3 length: 14 residues. From germline, CDR1 is SEHNR and CDR2 FQNEAQ (reference sequence). CDR3 DNA: TGTGCCAGCAGCTTATACACAGGGGGCTATGGCTACACCTTC. Translating it yields CASSLYTGGYGYTF.

In this sample, this clonotype turned up a few times. The CDR3 region is CASSLAAAPSGNTIYF. The CDR3 region has the DNA TGTGCCAGCAGCTTAGCGGCGGCACCTAGTGGAAACACCATATATTTT. The V gene is TRBV7-9, the J gene TRBJ1-3; D is undetermined. Deletions cut 0 bases from V and 3 bases from J, with 12 bases between. Per the germline V gene, CDR1 is SEHNR and CDR2 is FQNEAQ (reference sequence). CDR3 length equals 16 residues.

The rearrangement links TRBV7-6 to TRBJ1-2, with TRBD1 identical over 7 bases. CDR1 SGHVS and CDR2 FNYEAQ come from the germline V gene. This CDR3 is 15 amino acids long. V was clipped by 7 bases and J by 0 bases; unmatched bases: 8. The CDR3 region is CASTAGTEANYGYTF. CDR3 nucleotide sequence: TGTGCCAGCACCGCGGGGACAGAAGCTAACTATGGCTACACCTTC.

This chain links TRBV9 with TRBJ2-5; the D is unclear. The CDR3 contains 14 residues. CDR1 and CDR2 from the germline V gene are SGDLS and YYNGEE. The V and J ends lost 3 bases and 5 bases respectively, with 14 bases between them. This chain's CDR3 is CASSAPLDGETQYF. The CDR3 nucleotides read TGTGCCAGCAGCGCCCCCTTAGATGGGGAGACCCAGTACTTC.

This chain connects TRBV2 to TRBJ1-6, with a possible D match to TRBD1 (5 bases). Trimming left V 7 bases short and J 2 bases short, with 21 bases between. The CDR3 runs 18 residues. Germline assignment: CDR1 SNHLY and CDR2 FYNNEI. The CDR3 DNA follows: TGTGCCAGCATCGTGTCCCCTGACAGATATACCTATAATTCACCCCTCCACTTT. Amino acid sequence: CASIVSPDRYTYNSPLHF.

This clonotype was seen a handful of times. The genes are TRBV6-2 or TRBV6-3 and TRBJ2-3; a weak D match, TRBD2 (5 bases). This CDR3 region has 14 residues. CDR1 and CDR2 from the germline V gene are MNHEY and SVGEGT. Trimming removed 2 bases from V and 4 bases from J, with 10 bases in between. The CDR3 DNA sequence: TGTGCCAGCAGTTACCGACTATCCCCAGATACGCAGTATTTT. It specifies CASSYRLSPDTQYF.

The CDR3 here is CASSLVGQGANTGELFF. CDR3 DNA sequence: TGCGCCAGCAGCTTGGTGGGGCAGGGGGCAAACACCGGGGAGCTGTTTTTT. V gene TRBV5-1 combines with J gene TRBJ2-2; 8 nucleotides match TRBD1. Germline assignment: CDR1 SGHRS and CDR2 YFSETQ. The CDR3 sequence is 17 residues long. J gave up 2 bases and V 0 bases, and 6 bases lay outside the gene matches.

The chain uses TRBV27 and TRBJ2-1; 7 nucleotides agree with TRBD2. The length of the CDR3 is 16 residues. CDR1 MNHEY and CDR2 SMNVEV come from the germline V gene (reference sequence). V trimming: 5 bases; J trimming: 2 bases; junction bases outside the gene matches: 9. The CDR3 sequence: CASSITMGGAYNEQFF. In DNA, the CDR3 is TGTGCCAGCAGTATCACGATGGGAGGGGCCTACAATGAGCAGTTCTTC.

The chain joins TRBV6-5 to TRBJ1-3, with 8 positions matching TRBD1. Germline CDR1 and CDR2: MNHEY and SVGAGI. The V and J ends lost 0 bases and 4 bases, in that order; junction bases with no gene match: 2. The CDR3 length is 15 residues. The CDR3 region is CASSYSDREGNTIYF. In DNA form, the CDR3 reads TGTGCCAGCAGTTACTCGGACAGGGAAGGAAACACCATATATTTT.

The genes are TRBV6-5 and TRBJ1-1; D is ambiguous. Deletions cut 2 bases from V and 1 base from J, with 8 bases between. Germline V lookup: CDR1 MNHEY, CDR2 SVGAGI. This CDR3 is 14 amino acids long. The CDR3 nucleotides read TGTGCCAGCAGTTACCATAACGGGAACACTGAAGCTTTCTTT. Translated: CASSYHNGNTEAFF.

V and J are TRBV9 and TRBJ2-1, with D uncertain. Trimming removed 3 bases at V and 10 bases at J, with 17 bases between. Germline CDR1 is SGDLS and CDR2 is YYNGEE. CDR3 size: 14 residues. CDR3 coding DNA: TGTGCCAGCAGCGCCCGGGCCTCGACGGACGAGCAGTTCTTC. It yields the protein CASSARASTDEQFF.

This clonotype was seen just once. The genes are TRBV20-1 and TRBJ2-7; D is tentatively TRBD1 or TRBD2 (6 bases each). The V and J ends lost 0 bases and 3 bases respectively, with 18 bases between them. CDR1 is DFQATT, CDR2 SNEGSKA, per germline (reference sequence). There are 16 residues in the CDR3. The CDR3 here is CSARDHMGGILYEQYF. The CDR3, as DNA: TGCAGTGCTAGAGATCATATGGGGGGCATCCTCTACGAGCAGTACTTC.

This clonotype was seen once. The CDR3: CASSIPTFSPSPAFF. The CDR3 DNA follows: TGTGCCAGCAGCATACCCACCTTCTCGCCAAGTCCTGCTTTCTTT. V and J are TRBV7-2 and TRBJ1-1; D is uncertain. The CDR3 has 15 residues. The germline V gene has CDR1 SGHTA and CDR2 FQGNSA. V was trimmed by 5 bases and J by 11 bases, leaving 24 bases between them.